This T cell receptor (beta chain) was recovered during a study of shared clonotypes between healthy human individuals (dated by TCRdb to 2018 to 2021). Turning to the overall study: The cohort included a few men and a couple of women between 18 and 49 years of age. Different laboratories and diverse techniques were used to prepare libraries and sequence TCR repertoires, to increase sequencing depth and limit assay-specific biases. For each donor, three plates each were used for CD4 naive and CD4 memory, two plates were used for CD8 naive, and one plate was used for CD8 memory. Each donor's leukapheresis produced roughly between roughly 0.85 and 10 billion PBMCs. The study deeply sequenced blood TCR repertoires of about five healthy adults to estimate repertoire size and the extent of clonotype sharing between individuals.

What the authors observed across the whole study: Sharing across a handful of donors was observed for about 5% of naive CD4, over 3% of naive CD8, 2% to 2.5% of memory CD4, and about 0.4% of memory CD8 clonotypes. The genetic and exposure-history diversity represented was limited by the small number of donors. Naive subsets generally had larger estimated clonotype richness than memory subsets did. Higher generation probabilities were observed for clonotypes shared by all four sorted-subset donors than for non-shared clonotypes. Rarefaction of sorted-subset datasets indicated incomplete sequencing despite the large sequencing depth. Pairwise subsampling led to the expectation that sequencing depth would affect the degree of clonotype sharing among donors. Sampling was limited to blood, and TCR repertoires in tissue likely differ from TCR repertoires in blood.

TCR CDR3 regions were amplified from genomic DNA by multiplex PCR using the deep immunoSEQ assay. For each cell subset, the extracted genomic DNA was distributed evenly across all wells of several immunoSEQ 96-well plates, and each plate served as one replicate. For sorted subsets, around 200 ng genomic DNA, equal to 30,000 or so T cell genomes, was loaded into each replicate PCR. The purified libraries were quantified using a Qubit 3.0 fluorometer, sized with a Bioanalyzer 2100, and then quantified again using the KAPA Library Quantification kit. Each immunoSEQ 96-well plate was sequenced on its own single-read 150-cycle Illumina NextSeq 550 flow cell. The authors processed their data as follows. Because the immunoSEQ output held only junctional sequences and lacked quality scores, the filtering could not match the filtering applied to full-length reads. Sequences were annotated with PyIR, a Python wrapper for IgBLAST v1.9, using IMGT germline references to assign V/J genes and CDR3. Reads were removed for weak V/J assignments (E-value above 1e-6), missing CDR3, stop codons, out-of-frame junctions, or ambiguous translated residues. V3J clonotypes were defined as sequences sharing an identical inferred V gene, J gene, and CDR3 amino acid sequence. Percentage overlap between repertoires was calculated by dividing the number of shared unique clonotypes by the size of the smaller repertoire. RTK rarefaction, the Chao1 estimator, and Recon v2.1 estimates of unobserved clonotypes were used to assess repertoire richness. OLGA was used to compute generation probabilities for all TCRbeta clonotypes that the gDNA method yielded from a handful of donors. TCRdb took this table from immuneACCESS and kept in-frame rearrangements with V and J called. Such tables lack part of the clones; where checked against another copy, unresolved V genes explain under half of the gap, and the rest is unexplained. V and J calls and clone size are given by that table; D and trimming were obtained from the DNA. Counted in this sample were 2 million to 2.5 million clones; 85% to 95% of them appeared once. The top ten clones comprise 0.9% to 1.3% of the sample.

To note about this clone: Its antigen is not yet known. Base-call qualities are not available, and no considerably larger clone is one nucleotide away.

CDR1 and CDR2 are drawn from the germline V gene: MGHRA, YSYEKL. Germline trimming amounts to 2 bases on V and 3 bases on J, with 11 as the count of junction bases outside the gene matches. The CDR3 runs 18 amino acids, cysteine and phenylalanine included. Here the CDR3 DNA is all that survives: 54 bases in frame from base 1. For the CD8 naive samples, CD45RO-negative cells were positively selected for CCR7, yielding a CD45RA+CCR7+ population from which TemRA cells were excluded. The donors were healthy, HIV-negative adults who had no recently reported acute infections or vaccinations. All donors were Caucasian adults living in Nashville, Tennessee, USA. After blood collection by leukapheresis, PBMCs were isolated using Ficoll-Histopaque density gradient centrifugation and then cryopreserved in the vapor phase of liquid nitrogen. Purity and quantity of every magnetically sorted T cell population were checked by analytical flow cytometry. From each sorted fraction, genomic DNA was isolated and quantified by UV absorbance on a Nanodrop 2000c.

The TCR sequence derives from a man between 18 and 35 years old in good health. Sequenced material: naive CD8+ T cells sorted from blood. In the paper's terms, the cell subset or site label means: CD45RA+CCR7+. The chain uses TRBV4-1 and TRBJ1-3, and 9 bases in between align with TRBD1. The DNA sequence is TGCGCCAGCAGCCAAACTCGCGACAGGGGGGCTCTTGGAAACACCATATATTTT. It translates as CASSQTRDRGALGNTIYF.